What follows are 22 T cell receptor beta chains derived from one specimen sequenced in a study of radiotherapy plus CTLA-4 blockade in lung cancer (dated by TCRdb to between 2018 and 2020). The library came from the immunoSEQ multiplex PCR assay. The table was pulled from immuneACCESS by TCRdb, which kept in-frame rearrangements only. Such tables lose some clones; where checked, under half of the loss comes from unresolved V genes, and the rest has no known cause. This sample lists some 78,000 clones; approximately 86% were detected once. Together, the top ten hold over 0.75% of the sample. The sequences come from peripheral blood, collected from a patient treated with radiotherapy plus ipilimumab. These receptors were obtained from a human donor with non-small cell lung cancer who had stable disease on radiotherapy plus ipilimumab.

The CDR3 DNA is TGTGCCAGCAGCTGGGGGCAGTTAAACACCATATATTTT. Translation gives CASSWGQLNTIYF. V is TRBV5-5 and J is TRBJ1-3, with a tentative D call TRBD1 (6 bases). This CDR3 has 13 amino acids. Germline V gives CDR1 SGHKS, CDR2 YYEKEE (reference sequence). Trimming left V 3 bases short and J 6 bases short, with 10 bases between.

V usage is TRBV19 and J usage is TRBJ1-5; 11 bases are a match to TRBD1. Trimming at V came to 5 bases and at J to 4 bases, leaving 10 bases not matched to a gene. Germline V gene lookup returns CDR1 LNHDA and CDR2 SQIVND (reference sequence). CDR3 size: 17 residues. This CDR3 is CASSRTGGFSSNQPQHF. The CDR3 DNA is TGTGCCAGTAGTCGGACAGGGGGCTTTTCGAGTAATCAGCCCCAGCATTTT.

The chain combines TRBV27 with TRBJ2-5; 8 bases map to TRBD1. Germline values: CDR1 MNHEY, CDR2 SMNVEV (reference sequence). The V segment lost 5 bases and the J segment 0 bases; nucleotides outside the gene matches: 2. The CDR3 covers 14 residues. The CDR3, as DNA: TGTGCCAGCAGTCTGGGACAGGACCAAGAGACCCAGTACTTC. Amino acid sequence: CASSLGQDQETQYF.

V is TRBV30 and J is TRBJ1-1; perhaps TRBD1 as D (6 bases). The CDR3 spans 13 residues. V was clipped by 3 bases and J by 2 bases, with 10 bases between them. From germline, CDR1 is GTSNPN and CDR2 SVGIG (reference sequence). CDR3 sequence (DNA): TGTGCCTGGAGGCGGGACACTAACACTGAAGCTTTCTTT. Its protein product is CAWRRDTNTEAFF.

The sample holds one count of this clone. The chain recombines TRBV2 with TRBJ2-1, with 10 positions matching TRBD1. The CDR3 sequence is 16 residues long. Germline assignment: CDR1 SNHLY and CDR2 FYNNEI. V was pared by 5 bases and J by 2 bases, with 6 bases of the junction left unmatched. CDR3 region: CASSSTGQGTYNEQFF. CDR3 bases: TGTGCCAGCAGTTCCACGGGACAGGGGACCTACAATGAGCAGTTCTTC.

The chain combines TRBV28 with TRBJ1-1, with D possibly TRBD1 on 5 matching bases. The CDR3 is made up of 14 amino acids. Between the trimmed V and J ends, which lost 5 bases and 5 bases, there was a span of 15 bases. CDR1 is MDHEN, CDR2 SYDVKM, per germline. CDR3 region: CASSRGGVGTEAFF. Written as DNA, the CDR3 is TGTGCCAGCAGTCGCGGGGGGGTTGGAACTGAAGCTTTCTTT.

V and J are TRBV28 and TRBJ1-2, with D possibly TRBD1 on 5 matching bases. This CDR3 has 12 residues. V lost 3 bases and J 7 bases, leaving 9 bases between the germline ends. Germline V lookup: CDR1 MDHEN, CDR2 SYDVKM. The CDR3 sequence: CASSFPQGGYTF. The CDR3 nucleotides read TGTGCCAGCAGTTTCCCCCAGGGTGGCTACACCTTC.

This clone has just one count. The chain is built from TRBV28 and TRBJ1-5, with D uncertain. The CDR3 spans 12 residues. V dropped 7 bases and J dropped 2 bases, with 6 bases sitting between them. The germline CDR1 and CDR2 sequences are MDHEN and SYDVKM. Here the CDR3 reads CASTDGNQPQHF. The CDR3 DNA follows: TGTGCCAGCACCGATGGCAATCAGCCCCAGCATTTT.

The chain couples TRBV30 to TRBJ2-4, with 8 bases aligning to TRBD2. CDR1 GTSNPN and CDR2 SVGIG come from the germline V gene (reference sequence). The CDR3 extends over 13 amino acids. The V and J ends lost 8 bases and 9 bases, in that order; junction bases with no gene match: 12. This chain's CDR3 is CALGREGETIQYF. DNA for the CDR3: TGTGCCCTCGGACGGGAGGGGGAAACCATTCAGTACTTC.

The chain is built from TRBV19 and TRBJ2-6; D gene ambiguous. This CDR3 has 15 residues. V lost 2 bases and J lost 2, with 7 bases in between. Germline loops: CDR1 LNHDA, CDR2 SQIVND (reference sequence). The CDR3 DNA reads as TGTGCCAGTAGTATACACGAGGCTGGGGCCAACGTCCTGACTTTC. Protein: CASSIHEAGANVLTF.

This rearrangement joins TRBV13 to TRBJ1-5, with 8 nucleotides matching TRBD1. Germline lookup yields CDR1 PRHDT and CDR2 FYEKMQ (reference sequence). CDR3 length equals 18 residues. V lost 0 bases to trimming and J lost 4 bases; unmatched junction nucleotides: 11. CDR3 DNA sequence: TGTGCCAGCAGCTTAGGATTTTTTAATACAGGGGGAAATCAGCCCCAGCATTTT. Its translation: CASSLGFFNTGGNQPQHF. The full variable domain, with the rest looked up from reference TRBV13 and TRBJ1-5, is AAGVIQSPRHLIKEKRETATLKCYPIPRHDTVYWYQQGPGQDPQFLISFYEKMQSDKGSIPDRFSAQQFSDYHSELNMSSLELGDSALYFCASSLGFFNTGGNQPQHFGDGTRLSIL.

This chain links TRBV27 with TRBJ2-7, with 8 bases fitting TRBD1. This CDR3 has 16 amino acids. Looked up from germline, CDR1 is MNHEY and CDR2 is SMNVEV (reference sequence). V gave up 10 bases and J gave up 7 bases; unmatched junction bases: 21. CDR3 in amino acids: CATGGGRGQAQREQYF. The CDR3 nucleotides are TGTGCCACCGGAGGAGGAAGGGGACAGGCCCAAAGGGAGCAGTACTTC.

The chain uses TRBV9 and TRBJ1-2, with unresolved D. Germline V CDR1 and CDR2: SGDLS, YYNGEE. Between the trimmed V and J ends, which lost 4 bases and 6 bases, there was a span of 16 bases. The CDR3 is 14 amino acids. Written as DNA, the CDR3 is TGTGCCAGCAGCTCGGCGTATGCGACACATGGCTACACCTTC. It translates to CASSSAYATHGYTF.

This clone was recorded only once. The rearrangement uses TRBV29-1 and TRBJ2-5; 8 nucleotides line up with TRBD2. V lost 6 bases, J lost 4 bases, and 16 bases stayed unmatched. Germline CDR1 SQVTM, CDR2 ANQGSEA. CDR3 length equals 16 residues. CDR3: CSVRGLAGMRLETQYF. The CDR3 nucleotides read TGCAGCGTCAGGGGTCTAGCGGGCATGAGGTTAGAGACCCAGTACTTC. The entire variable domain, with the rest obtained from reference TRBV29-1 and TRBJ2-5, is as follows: SAVISQKPSRDICQRGTSLTIQCQVDSQVTMMFWYRQQPGQSLTLIATANQGSEATYESGFVIDKFPISRPNLTFSTLTVSNMSPEDSSIYLCSVRGLAGMRLETQYFGPGTRLLVL.

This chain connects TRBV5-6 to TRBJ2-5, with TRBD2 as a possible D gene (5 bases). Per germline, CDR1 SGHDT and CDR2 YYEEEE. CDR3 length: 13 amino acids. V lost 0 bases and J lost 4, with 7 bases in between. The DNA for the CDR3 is TGTGCCAGCAGCTTGGCCGCGGGAGAGACCCAGTACTTC. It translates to CASSLAAGETQYF.

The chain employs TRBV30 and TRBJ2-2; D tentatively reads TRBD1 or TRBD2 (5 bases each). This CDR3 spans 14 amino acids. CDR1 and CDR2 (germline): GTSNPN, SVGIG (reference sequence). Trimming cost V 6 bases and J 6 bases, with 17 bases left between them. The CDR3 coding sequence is TGTGCCTGCACCGGGACGACCGGATCCGGGGAGCTGTTTTTT. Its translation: CACTGTTGSGELFF.

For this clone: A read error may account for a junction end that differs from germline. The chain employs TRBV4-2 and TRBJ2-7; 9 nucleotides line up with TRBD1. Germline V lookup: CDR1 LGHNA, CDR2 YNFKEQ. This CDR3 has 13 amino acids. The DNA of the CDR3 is TGTGCCAGCAGCCAAGGTGGGACAGGGTTCCCTGTCTTC. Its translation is CASSQGGTGFPVF.

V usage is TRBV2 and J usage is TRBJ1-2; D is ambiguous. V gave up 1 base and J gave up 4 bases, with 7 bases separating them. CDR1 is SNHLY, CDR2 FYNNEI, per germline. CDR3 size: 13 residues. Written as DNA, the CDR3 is TGTGCCAGCAGTGAAGGCAGACGCTATGGCTACACCTTC. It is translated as CASSEGRRYGYTF.

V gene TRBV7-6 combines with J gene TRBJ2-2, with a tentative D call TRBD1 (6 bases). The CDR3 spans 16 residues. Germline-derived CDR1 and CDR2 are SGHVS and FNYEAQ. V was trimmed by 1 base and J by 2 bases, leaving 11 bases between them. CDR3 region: CASSLVGTINTGELFF. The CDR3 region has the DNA TGTGCCAGCAGCTTAGTAGGGACAATTAACACCGGGGAGCTGTTTTTT.

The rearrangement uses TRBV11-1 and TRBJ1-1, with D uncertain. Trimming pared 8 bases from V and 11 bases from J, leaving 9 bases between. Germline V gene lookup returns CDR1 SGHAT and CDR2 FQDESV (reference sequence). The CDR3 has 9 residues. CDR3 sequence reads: CASGLPAFF. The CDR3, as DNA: TGTGCCAGCGGCCTCCCCGCTTTCTTT.

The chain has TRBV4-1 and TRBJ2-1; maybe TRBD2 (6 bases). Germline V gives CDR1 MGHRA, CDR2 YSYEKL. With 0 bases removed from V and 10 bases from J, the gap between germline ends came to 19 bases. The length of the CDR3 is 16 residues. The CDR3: CASSQEGGTLLGEQFF. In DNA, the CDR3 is TGCGCCAGCAGCCAAGAAGGCGGGACTCTGCTGGGCGAGCAGTTCTTC.

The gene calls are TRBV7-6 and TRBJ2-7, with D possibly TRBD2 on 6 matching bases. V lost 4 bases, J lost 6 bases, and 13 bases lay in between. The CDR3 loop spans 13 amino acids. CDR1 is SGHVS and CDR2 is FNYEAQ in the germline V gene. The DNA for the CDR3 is TGTGCCAGCAGCTCTTATAGCGGCAGCGAGCAGTACTTC. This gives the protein CASSSYSGSEQYF.